This T cell receptor beta chain was profiled in a study of neurological immune-mediated disorders (dated by TCRdb to the late 2010s). As for the study more broadly: Among the roughly 34 multiple sclerosis patients, relapsing-remitting MS accounted for 31 and secondary progressive MS accounted for 3. The study compared peripheral blood TCR-beta repertoires of HTLV-I-associated myelopathy (HAM/TSP) patients, multiple sclerosis patients and healthy controls using UMI-based sequencing. Alongside PBMC samples, the set of approximately 100 TCR-beta libraries contained longitudinal samples, technical triplicates, and paired CD4+ and CD8+ T-cell subsets that had been sorted. Of the approximately 66 subjects in the cohort, some 15 were HAM/TSP patients, some 34 were multiple sclerosis patients, and roughly 20 were healthy controls. The paper's findings and limits, for the study overall: No identical CDR3 amino acid sequences were found to be shared among expanded clones across subjects, suggesting that TCR-beta repertoires were private in all groups. No association of the MS cluster with clinical or MRI features was observed, and the need for larger cohorts was stated by the authors. The highest TCR clonal expansion was observed in HAM/TSP patients, whereas the lowest was observed in MS patients, even when compared with healthy controls. In a phylogenetic analysis, the repertoires of 18 out of 34 MS patients fell into a single cluster of related CDR3 sequences, pointing to a possible signature at the repertoire level.

To synthesize cDNA, template-switch 5'RACE was performed with a primer carrying a 10-nucleotide random unique molecular identifier so that each TCR transcript was tagged. Each sequencing run produced over 200 million TCR-beta sequences covering 15-18 subjects. The RNeasy kit was used for extraction of total RNA. The KAPA Real-time Library Amplification kit was used to amplify TCR-beta VDJ regions with primers targeting the TCR constant region and the 5'RACE anchor. A first PCR added sample indexes and Illumina adaptors, and a second PCR then raised library yield. The roughly 650 bp TCR product was size-selected on a 2% E-gel SizeSelection system after Ampure bead purification. Before pooling, library quality was checked on a Bioanalyzer, concentration was measured with Qubit, and libraries were quantified with the Kapa Library Quantification kit. An Illumina HiSeq 2500 was used to sequence the libraries paired-end at 2 x 150 bp. To increase sequence diversity, about 25-31% phiX was spiked into each library pool. The authors' analysis ran thus. The UMI-based MiGEC pipeline processed quality-filtered reads and removed over 80% of raw TCR sequences during error correction. VDJ genes were aligned to IMGT germline references, and clonotypes were defined by unique CDR3 amino acid sequence plus V-J genes. Clonal expansion, Shannon diversity and CDR3 relatedness (CalcPairwiseDistances, ClusterSamples) were evaluated with VDJtools, and phylogenetic trees were built with CLCbio workbench. Expanded clones were defined as having at least 8 unique UMIs, based on coefficient-of-variation modelling across technical triplicates. TCRdb trimmed the raw reads at Q25, called clones with MiXCR and kept productive beta chains. A single entry per CDR3 protein holds the most common genes and DNA from its merged rows. These V and J calls rely on TCRdb rather than the paper's analysis. The sample data list tens of thousands of distinct CDR3 sequences, and 3.8% of these were observed just once. The top ten clonotypes cover under 2.5% of the sample.

For the unsorted PBMC libraries, 2 million PBMCs were stored in RNAlater at -80 degrees C until RNA extraction and were used to generate the libraries. Multiple sclerosis patients were enrolled in a US clinical protocol under which disease progression was evaluated by magnetic resonance imaging. PBMCs were separated from peripheral blood using Ficoll-Hypaque density gradient centrifugation and then cryopreserved in liquid nitrogen. The CDR3 contains 15 residues, cysteine and phenylalanine counted. Just CDR3 DNA is preserved here, 45 bases in frame from base 1. Per the germline V gene, SGHTS is the CDR1 and YDEGEE is the CDR2. V is cut by 0 bases and J by 7 bases, and the space between the germline ends is 11 bases. This clonotype was observed a handful of times. Its recognized antigen is unknown. It has no much larger one-base neighbor in the sample; base qualities were not kept.

The sequenced sample was PBMCs. The chain links TRBV5-8 with TRBJ1-6; the D gene cannot be resolved reliably. This clonotype originated in a man in his thirties or forties with multiple sclerosis. The bases read TGTGCCAGCAGCTTGGATCTTGAAGGCAATTCACCCCTCCACTTT. Its translation is CASSLDLEGNSPLHF.